The 13 T cell receptor beta chains below all came from one sample that was sequenced in a study of human T cells and chemical hapten exposure. Using its own MiXCR run on the RACE reads, TCRdb lists one record per CDR3 protein. The data contain 80,000 to 95,000 distinct CDR3 sequences, roughly 11% of them seen just once; the ten biggest clones take up 2.2%. This sample's time point: patch test 2, 6 weeks after DPC sensitization. Treatment given: therapeutic diphenylcyclopropenone sensitization with weekly scalp DPC. The sequencing here drew on whole blood, taken in connection with sensitization to the hapten diphenylcyclopropenone (DPC). The receptors were gathered from a man aged 35-49 years with alopecia areata. Some clones in this sample may be carry-over from other donors' samples.

This clonotype was observed a few times. The junction differs from germline at one of its ends, possibly a read error. The chain employs TRBV7-7 and TRBJ2-3, with TRBD2 matching over 13 bases. Germline loops: CDR1 SSHAT, CDR2 FNYEAQ (reference sequence). The CDR3 totals 16 residues. The CDR3 DNA reads TGTGCTAGCAGCCTCGGGACTAGCGGGACCACAGATACGCAGTATTTT. Translating it yields CASSLGTSGTTDTQYF. Filled out from reference TRBV7-7 and TRBJ2-3, the complete variable domain reads GAGVSQSPRYKVTKRGQDVTLRCDPISSHATLYWYQQALGQGPEFLTYFNYEAQPDKSGLPSDRFSAERPEGSISTLTIQRTEQRDSAMYRCASSLGTSGTTDTQYFGPGTRLTVL.

V gene TRBV11-2 combines with J gene TRBJ2-4, with D perhaps matching TRBD2 (5 bases). The ends were cut back, 5 bases at V and 0 bases at J, with 20 bases in the middle. This CDR3 is built from 18 residues. Per germline, CDR1 SGHAT and CDR2 FQNNGV. The CDR3 region is CASSQNPLASTAKNIQYF. The DNA of the CDR3 is TGTGCCAGCAGCCAAAACCCCTTAGCGTCGACAGCCAAAAACATTCAGTACTTC.

The V and J genes are TRBV7-2 and TRBJ2-3; 8 nucleotides align to TRBD1. With 0 bases clipped from V and 2 bases from J, the junction kept 10 bases outside the gene matches. This CDR3 is 18 amino acids long. From germline, CDR1 is SGHTA and CDR2 FQGNSA. CDR3 region: CASSLAPLDRVLTDTQYF. The DNA for the CDR3 is TGTGCCAGCAGCTTAGCACCGCTGGACAGGGTACTCACAGATACGCAGTATTTT. Together with reference TRBV7-2 and TRBJ2-3, the CDR3 gives the full variable domain: GAGVSQSPSNKVTEKGKDVELRCDPISGHTALYWYRQSLGQGLEFLIYFQGNSAPDKSGLPSDRFSAERTGGSVSTLTIQRTQQEDSAVYLCASSLAPLDRVLTDTQYFGPGTRLTVL.

This clonotype was seen ten or more times. The gene calls are TRBV3-1 and TRBJ2-1, with no clear D. CDR1 LGHDT and CDR2 YNNKEL come from the germline V gene (reference sequence). The V gene lost 1 base and the J gene lost 10 bases, with 11 bases spanning the gap. CDR3 length: 13 residues. The CDR3 reads CASSQAGPREQFF. The CDR3 coding sequence is TGTGCCAGCAGCCAAGCAGGTCCTCGAGAGCAGTTCTTC.

This clonotype has just a few counts. The V gene is TRBV7-9, the J gene TRBJ1-2; the match to TRBD1 covers 7 bases. This CDR3 contains 13 residues. J gave up 6 bases and V 5 bases, and 6 bases lay outside the gene matches. Germline lookup yields CDR1 SEHNR and CDR2 FQNEAQ (reference sequence). This CDR3 reads CASSHPGGHGYTF. CDR3 in DNA: TGTGCCAGCAGCCACCCAGGGGGACATGGCTACACCTTC.

The V gene is TRBV5-6, the J gene TRBJ2-7; 10 bases align to TRBD2. CDR3 length: 15 amino acids. The germline gives CDR1 SGHDT, CDR2 YYEEEE. V was clipped by 4 bases and J by 6 bases; unmatched bases: 10. CDR3 coding DNA: TGTGCCAGCAGCCTACCCCTAGCGGGAGCCCCCGAGCAGTACTTC. Its protein product is CASSLPLAGAPEQYF.

This clonotype was seen more than once but under ten times. The CDR3, as DNA: TGTGCCAGCCTTAGGCGGGAGACAGATACGCAGTATTTT. As protein: CASLRRETDTQYF. The chain is built from TRBV10-3 and TRBJ2-3; 7 bases align to TRBD2. Germline V lookup: CDR1 ENHRY, CDR2 SYGVKD. This CDR3 is built from 13 residues. V lost 10 bases, J lost 3 bases, and 7 bases stayed unmatched.

This clonotype was seen a handful of times. This chain connects TRBV7-2 to TRBJ1-2, with 7 bases matching TRBD1. V shed 2 bases and J 8 bases; nucleotides not matched to a gene: 11. The CDR3 sequence is 15 residues long. Germline V lookup: CDR1 SGHTA, CDR2 FQGNSA. The CDR3 region has the DNA TGTGCCAGCAGCTTAATCCCACAGGGAGGGGGCGGCTACACCTTC. Its protein product is CASSLIPQGGGGYTF.

The rearrangement joins TRBV6-5 to TRBJ2-6; D is possibly TRBD1 or TRBD2 (6 bases each). The CDR3 loop spans 19 amino acids. Germline V gene data show CDR1 as MNHEY and CDR2 as SVGAGI. The V end was cut by 2 bases, the J end by 1 base, with 18 bases between. The CDR3: CASSYRLSGGQSGANVLTF. Here the CDR3 DNA reads TGTGCCAGCAGTTACCGATTGAGTGGGGGGCAGTCTGGGGCCAACGTCCTGACTTTC.

This clonotype was observed a few times. In nucleotides, the CDR3 is TGTGCCAGCTCCCCAGGGGGACAGAAGCAGTTCTTC. Amino acids: CASSPGGQKQFF. This chain connects TRBV18 to TRBJ2-1; 7 bases match TRBD1. There are 12 residues in the CDR3. With 6 bases clipped from V and 11 bases from J, the junction kept 7 bases outside the gene matches. CDR1 is KGHSH and CDR2 is LQKENI in the germline V gene.

V gene TRBV28 combines with J gene TRBJ2-5; the D is unclear. The CDR3 length is 15 residues. The germline V gene has CDR1 MDHEN and CDR2 SYDVKM. V dropped 3 bases and J dropped 4 bases, with 15 bases sitting between them. The CDR3 region is CASSFLRGSGETQYF. The CDR3, as DNA: TGTGCCAGCAGTTTTCTTCGCGGAAGTGGAGAGACCCAGTACTTC.

The sample holds a few counts of this clonotype. J is TRBJ1-1 and V is TRBV7-2, with D possibly TRBD1 on 6 matching bases. V shed 0 bases and J shed 5 bases, with 10 bases lying between them. Germline V CDR1 and CDR2: SGHTA, FQGNSA. The CDR3 contains 14 residues. CDR3: CASSLARGPTEAFF. The CDR3 bases are TGTGCCAGCAGCTTAGCGCGGGGGCCAACTGAAGCTTTCTTT.

This clonotype turned up a few times. The V call is TRBV7-9, the J call TRBJ2-7; 7 nucleotides match TRBD1. The CDR3 length is 13 residues. After removal of 5 bases from V and 6 bases from J, the junction contained 7 bases not matched to a gene. Germline CDR1 is SEHNR and CDR2 is FQNEAQ (reference sequence). DNA of the CDR3: TGTGCCAGCAGCCCTGGTAGACAGGGCGAGCAGTACTTC. Protein: CASSPGRQGEQYF.